The present T cell receptor (beta chain) was sequenced within a study of OX40 agonist ivuxolimab in advanced cancers. Study in general: The dose-escalation cohort was about 86% male, with a mean age of 60 years, ranging about 23 to 79. Study-wide points: A proportion of nonresponders additionally exhibited low normalized T-cell clonal expansion. Averaging showed that CD8+ T cells had more expanded clones than CD4+ did. Clones of CD4+ and CD8+ blood T cells grew by week 6 at doses of 0.1 to 3.0 mg/kg.

Of note for this clone: Its target is not known.

This CDR3 region has 16 residues. Germline CDR1 is ENHRY and CDR2 is SYGVKD. J gave up 5 bases and V 5 bases, and 10 bases lay outside the gene matches. The data were produced by immunoSEQ multiplex PCR, yet TCRdb's version contains in-frame clones alone and is incomplete. The table shows some 98,000 clones, with roughly 83% occurring only once. J is TRBJ2-3 and V is TRBV10-3; TRBD2 aligns across 10 bases. The source material was CD4+ or CD8+ T cells sorted from blood, sampled in a trial of the OX40 agonist ivuxolimab. The TCR comes from an adult with an advanced solid tumor such as melanoma, head and neck, liver or kidney cancer. DNA for the CDR3: TGTGCCATCAGTAAAGGGGAGCGGGGGGGCGTAGATACGCAGTATTTT. This sequence encodes CAISKGERGGVDTQYF.